This TCR beta chain was captured by sequencing in a study of cytomegalovirus exposure and HLA in healthy donors. Study context: Drawn from HLA-typed donors, tens of millions of unique TCRs were held in an early data release.

Amplification used 60 Vbeta primers and 13 Jbeta primers. Here immunoSEQ multiplex PCR was the method, and the copy in TCRdb shows in-frame clones only, minus some. In the table there are around 150,000 clones, approximately 72% of which are singletons. From germline, CDR1 is SGHDT and CDR2 YYEEEE. V lost 1 base and J lost 5; bases outside the gene matches: 9. CDR3 length: 18 amino acids. The specimen was PBMCs. The origin of this receptor is a man in his forties or fifties in good health and CMV-seronegative. This chain links TRBV5-6 with TRBJ2-5; TRBD2 matches at 15 bases. CDR3 bases: TGTGCCAGCAGCTTGTCGGGGACTAGCGGGGGGCAAGTGGAGACCCAGTACTTC. This translates into CASSLSGTSGGQVETQYF.